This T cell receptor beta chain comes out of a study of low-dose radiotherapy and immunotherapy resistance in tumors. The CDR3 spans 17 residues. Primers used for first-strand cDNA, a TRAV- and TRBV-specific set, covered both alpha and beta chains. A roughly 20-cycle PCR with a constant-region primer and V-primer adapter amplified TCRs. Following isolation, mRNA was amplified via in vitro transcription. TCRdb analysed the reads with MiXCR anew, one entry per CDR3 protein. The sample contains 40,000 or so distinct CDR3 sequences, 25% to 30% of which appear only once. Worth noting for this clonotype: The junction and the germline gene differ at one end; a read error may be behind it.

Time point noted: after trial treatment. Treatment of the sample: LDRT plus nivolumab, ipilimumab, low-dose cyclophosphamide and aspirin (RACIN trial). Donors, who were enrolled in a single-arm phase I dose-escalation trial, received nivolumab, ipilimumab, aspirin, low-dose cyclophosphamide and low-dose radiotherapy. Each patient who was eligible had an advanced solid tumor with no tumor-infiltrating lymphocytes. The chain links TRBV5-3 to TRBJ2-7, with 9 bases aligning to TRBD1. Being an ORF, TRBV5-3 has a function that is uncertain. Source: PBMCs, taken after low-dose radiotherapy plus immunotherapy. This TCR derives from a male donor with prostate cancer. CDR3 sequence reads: CASSLFGYRDRADEQYF. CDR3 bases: TGTGCCAGCAGCTTGTTCGGGTACCGGGACAGGGCCGACGAGCAGTACTTC.